This T cell receptor (beta chain) came from a study of a mutant IDH1 vaccine in newly diagnosed glioma. In the study overall: Patients came in for eight vaccinations, in weeks 1, 3, 5, 7, 11, 15, 19 and 23. Patients were pretreated with radiotherapy, temozolomide, or both, mostly both.

CDR1 is SNHLY, CDR2 FYNNEI, per germline. V shed 4 bases and J shed 1 base, with 10 bases lying between them. The CDR3 is 14 amino acids. Of note for this clone: Its antigen is as yet unknown.

Findings and caveats of the study: Patients showed vaccine-induced immune responses at a rate of 93.3%. No link was apparently found between pseudoprogression and changes in top peripheral T cell clonotypes.

Sequencing was performed with immunoSEQ multiplex PCR; in TCRdb, only in-frame clones are kept and a portion is missing. The table records fewer than 75,000 clones, around 85% of them present only once. Time point here: week 11, during vaccination. In every dose of vaccine, 300 ug of mutant IDH1 20-mer peptide was given alongside topical imiquimod. This chain joins TRBV2 and TRBJ1-1; tentative D call: TRBD1 (5 bases). The receptor was isolated from a woman in her 50s with glioma. The sample here was PBMCs, taken from a glioma patient whose treatment included an IDH1 peptide vaccine. The CDR3 here is CASSGTGRNTEAFF. The CDR3 DNA reads TGTGCCAGCAGTGGAACAGGACGGAACACTGAAGCTTTCTTT.